The clone carrying this T cell receptor (beta chain) was counted a single time. Its matching antigen is unknown. CD8 cells regarded as naive lacked CD45RO, were positively chosen for CCR7, and omitted terminally differentiated effector memory CD45RA+ cells. These data are taken from a study of shared clonotypes between healthy human individuals. Study-wide context: Each donor contributed plates that comprised three CD4 naive, three CD4 memory, two CD8 naive and one CD8 memory.

Study observations and caveats: The represented genetic and exposure-history diversity was limited by the small number of donors. The expectation was that sequencing depth would affect clonotype sharing among donors. Generally, naive subsets came out with larger estimated richness than memory subsets.

Sequenced by immunoSEQ multiplex PCR; TCRdb stores in-frame clones only, minus some. Of millions of clones listed, more than 85% are singletons. Germline V lookup: CDR1 WSHSY, CDR2 SAAADI. V gave up 10 bases and J gave up 2 bases, with 21 bases separating them. The CDR3 runs 15 residues. The chain couples TRBV10-2 to TRBJ2-7; D is possibly TRBD1 or TRBD2 (5 bases each). Sequenced material: naive CD8+ T cells from PBMCs. The sequence derives from a man between 18 and 29 years old in good health. Some clones in this sample may be carry-over from other donors' samples. The CDR3 nucleotides are TGCGCCACCTTAGGATTGGGGACGGAAGCCTACGAGCAGTACTTC. It yields the protein CATLGLGTEAYEQYF.